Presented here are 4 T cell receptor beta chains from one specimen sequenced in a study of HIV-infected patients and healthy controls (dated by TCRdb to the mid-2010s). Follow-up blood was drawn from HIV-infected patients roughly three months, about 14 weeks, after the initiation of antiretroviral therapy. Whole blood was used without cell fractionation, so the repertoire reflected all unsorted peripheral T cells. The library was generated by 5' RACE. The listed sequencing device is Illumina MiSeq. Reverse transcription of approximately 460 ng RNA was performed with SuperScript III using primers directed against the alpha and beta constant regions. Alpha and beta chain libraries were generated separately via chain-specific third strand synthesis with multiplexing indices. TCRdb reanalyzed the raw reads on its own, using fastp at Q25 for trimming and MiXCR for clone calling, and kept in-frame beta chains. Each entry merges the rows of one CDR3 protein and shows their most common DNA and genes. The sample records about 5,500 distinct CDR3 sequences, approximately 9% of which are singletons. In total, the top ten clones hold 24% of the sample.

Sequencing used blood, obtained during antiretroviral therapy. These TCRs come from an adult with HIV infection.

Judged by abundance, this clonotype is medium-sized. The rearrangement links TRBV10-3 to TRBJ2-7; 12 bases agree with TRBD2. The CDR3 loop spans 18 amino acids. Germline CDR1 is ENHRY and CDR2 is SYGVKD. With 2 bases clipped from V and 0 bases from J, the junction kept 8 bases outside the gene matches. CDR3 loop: CAISETGTSGWSSYEQYF. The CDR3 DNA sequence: TGTGCCATCAGTGAGACCGGGACTAGCGGGTGGAGCTCCTACGAGCAGTACTTC.

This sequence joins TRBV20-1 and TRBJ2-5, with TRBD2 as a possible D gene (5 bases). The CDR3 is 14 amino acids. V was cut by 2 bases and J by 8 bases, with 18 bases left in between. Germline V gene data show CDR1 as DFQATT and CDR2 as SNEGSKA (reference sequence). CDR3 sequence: CSARKESSWGTQYF. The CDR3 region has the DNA TGCAGTGCTAGAAAGGAGTCTAGCTGGGGAACCCAGTACTTC.

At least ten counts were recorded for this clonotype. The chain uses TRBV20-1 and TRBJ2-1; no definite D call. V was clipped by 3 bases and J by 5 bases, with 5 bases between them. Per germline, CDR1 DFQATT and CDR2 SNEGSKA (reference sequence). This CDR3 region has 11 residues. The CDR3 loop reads CSASPHNEQFF. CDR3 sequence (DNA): TGCAGTGCTAGTCCCCACAATGAGCAGTTCTTC.

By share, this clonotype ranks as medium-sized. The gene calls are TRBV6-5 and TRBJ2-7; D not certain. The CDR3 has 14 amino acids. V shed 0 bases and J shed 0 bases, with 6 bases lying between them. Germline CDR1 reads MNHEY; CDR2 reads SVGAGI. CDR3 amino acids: CASSYSDPSYEQYF. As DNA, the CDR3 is TGTGCCAGCAGTTACTCTGACCCCTCCTACGAGCAGTACTTC.